This T cell receptor beta chain was recovered during a study of human T cells and chemical hapten exposure. Whole-study results and caveats: The number of TCRs above 1 in 1000 frequency did not change after DPC sensitization.

This clonotype appeared many times. The antigen is not known. Whole blood, unfractionated, served as the material for total RNA extraction. Individual cDNA molecules (in the library) carried attached unique molecular identifiers. Authors' analysis steps: Individual samples carried between 23,224 and 690,600 TCRs, with about 88,000 as the median. Each CDR3 protein gets one entry after TCRdb re-called the 5' RACE reads with MiXCR. V and J calls and clone size were set by TCRdb, not the authors. The table has 110,000 to 150,000 distinct CDR3 sequences, 4.1% seen once. The CDR3 runs to 15 residues. CDR1 is LNHDA and CDR2 is SQIVND in the germline V gene (reference sequence). Trimming removed 4 bases from V and 6 bases from J, with 15 bases in between.

The clonotype comes from a female donor in good health. The gene calls are TRBV19 and TRBJ2-2, with TRBD1 as a possible D gene (6 bases). CDR3 protein: CASSNRESESGELFF. The CDR3 region has the DNA TGTGCCAGTAGTAACAGGGAATCTGAGTCCGGGGAGCTGTTTTTT.